Reported below is one TCR beta chain. Profiled with immunoSEQ multiplex PCR; TCRdb holds only in-frame clones, not every one. In the table there are approximately 25,000 clones, about four fifths of which are singletons. The CDR3 length is 13 residues. Germline CDR1 and CDR2: MNHEY and SVGAGI. V was clipped by 2 bases and J by 5 bases, with 10 bases between them. Seattle patient enrollment occurred during active infection, with longitudinal follow-up thereafter. This sample was taken from a study of blood T cell repertoires in COVID-19. About the research overall: T cells, B-cell-depleted T cells, or PBMCs provided the cDNA or gDNA that served as material.

The receptor's source is a middle-aged man with COVID-19, enrolled during active disease. The chain is built from TRBV6-5 and TRBJ2-7, with D possibly matching TRBD2 (6 bases). The sequenced material came from peripheral blood. In nucleotides, the CDR3 is TGTGCCAGCAGTTACGGGGGGTCGGACGAGCAGTACTTC. Translating gives CASSYGGSDEQYF.